Shown below are 18 T cell receptor beta chains from a single sample sequenced in a study of cytomegalovirus exposure and HLA in healthy donors. Both 60 Vbeta primers and 13 Jbeta primers went into the PCR. Clones were sequenced by immunoSEQ multiplex PCR, and TCRdb holds only the in-frame ones, with some missing. The table shows fewer than 200,000 clones, with roughly 73% occurring only once. The material sequenced was PBMCs. These receptors were collected from a woman in her 30s in good health and CMV-seronegative.

This chain joins TRBV5-4 and TRBJ2-1, with 7 bases identical to TRBD1. The J segment lost 10 bases and the V segment lost 4 bases, leaving 14 bases of the junction unmatched. There are 15 residues in the CDR3. Germline V gene lookup returns CDR1 SGHNT and CDR2 YYREEE (reference sequence). CDR3 nucleotides: TGTGCCAGCAGCCCGCCCGGCAGGGGGTACCTAGAGCAGTTCTTC. It encodes CASSPPGRGYLEQFF.

This chain links TRBV10-3 with TRBJ2-3; 7 bases fit TRBD2. Germline V gene sequence: CDR1 ENHRY, CDR2 SYGVKD. With 0 bases clipped from V and 3 bases from J, the junction kept 6 bases outside the gene matches. This CDR3 is built from 16 residues. The CDR3 DNA is TGTGCCATCAGTGAGTCCTTATGGGAGGGGACAGATACGCAGTATTTT. Translation: CAISESLWEGTDTQYF.

This rearrangement joins TRBV7-8 to TRBJ2-1; a possible D gene is TRBD1 (6 bases). This CDR3 has 12 residues. With 3 bases removed from V and 7 bases from J, the gap between germline ends came to 7 bases. In germline, CDR1 is SGHVS, CDR2 FQNEAQ. The CDR3 DNA reads TGTGCCAGCAGCTTTCAGGGGAATGAGCAGTTCTTC. Translation: CASSFQGNEQFF.

This rearrangement joins TRBV4-1 to TRBJ2-7; a possible D gene is TRBD2 (6 bases). The length of the CDR3 is 16 residues. Trimming took 2 bases from V and 3 from J, leaving 17 bases between them. Germline CDR1 and CDR2: MGHRA and YSYEKL. The CDR3 DNA reads as TGCGCCAGCAGCCAATTGGAGGGAGACTCCCGCTACGAGCAGTACTTC. This sequence encodes CASSQLEGDSRYEQYF.

This clone was observed once. The CDR3 reads CASSGIGTGGRGYTF. The CDR3, as DNA: TGTGCCAGCAGCGGAATTGGGACAGGGGGTCGGGGCTACACCTTC. The V gene is TRBV9, the J gene TRBJ1-2; 11 bases map to TRBD1. CDR3 length: 15 residues. Germline values: CDR1 SGDLS, CDR2 YYNGEE. J lost 8 bases, V lost 3 bases, and 9 bases had no gene match.

This clone was counted between two and nine times. The gene calls are TRBV25-1 and TRBJ2-1; tentative D call: TRBD1 (8 bases). V was trimmed by 3 bases and J by 5 bases, leaving 20 bases between them. The CDR3 length is 17 residues. CDR1 is MGHDK, CDR2 SYGVNS, per germline. CDR3 bases: TGTGCCAGCAGTGATAACGTTCGGGGGGACAGGCACAATGAGCAGTTCTTC. It encodes CASSDNVRGDRHNEQFF.

The rearrangement links TRBV7-9 to TRBJ2-6, with TRBD1 matching 8 bases. Trimming cost V 2 bases and J 1 base; bases outside gene matches: 7. The CDR3 is 18 residues long. Germline values: CDR1 SEHNR, CDR2 FQNEAQ (reference sequence). The CDR3 DNA follows: TGTGCCAGCAGCTTACCCAGGACAGGGACATCTGGGGCCAACGTCCTGACTTTC. Amino acid sequence: CASSLPRTGTSGANVLTF.

This clone showed up just once. The J gene is TRBJ2-1, the V gene TRBV5-1; 8 bases line up with TRBD2. The length of the CDR3 is 14 residues. V shed 6 bases, J shed 4 bases, and the junction held 6 bases outside the gene matches. Germline CDR1 is SGHRS and CDR2 is YFSETQ. The CDR3 coding sequence is TGCGCCAGCACACCCGGGGGGGCTTACAATGAGCAGTTCTTC. Translating gives CASTPGGAYNEQFF.

The chain uses TRBV6-1 and TRBJ1-2, with a possible D match to TRBD1 (6 bases). The CDR3 has 14 residues. Germline V lookup: CDR1 MNHNS, CDR2 SASEGT. Deletions cut 7 bases from V and 8 bases from J, with 20 bases between. This CDR3 reads CASTPEWGTSGYTF. The CDR3 DNA reads TGTGCCAGCACTCCCGAATGGGGGACATCGGGCTACACCTTC.

This clone was counted once. The rearrangement links TRBV5-1 to TRBJ2-7; 12 bases agree with TRBD1. The CDR3 is made up of 15 amino acids. CDR1 is SGHRS and CDR2 is YFSETQ in the germline V gene. Trimming took 6 bases from V and 7 from J; bases not matched to a gene: 11. CDR3 loop: CASTLVGQGAREQYF. As DNA, the CDR3 is TGCGCCAGCACCCTGGTGGGACAGGGGGCTCGAGAGCAGTACTTC.

V usage is TRBV19 and J usage is TRBJ1-1; D gene unclear. CDR1 is LNHDA, CDR2 SQIVND, per germline (reference sequence). The CDR3 runs 13 residues. V lost 5 bases to trimming and J lost 1 base, with 8 bases between them. CDR3 protein: CASSRTGNTEAFF. As DNA, the CDR3 is TGTGCCAGTAGTCGCACGGGGAACACTGAAGCTTTCTTT.

This clone was observed a handful of times. This sequence joins TRBV7-2 and TRBJ2-1, with TRBD1 matching over 8 bases. CDR1 is SGHTA, CDR2 FQGNSA, per germline. The length of the CDR3 is 16 residues. Trimming took 6 bases from V and 0 from J; bases not matched to a gene: 7. The CDR3 here is CASRRGGQASYNEQFF. CDR3 nucleotides: TGTGCCAGCAGGAGAGGGGGACAGGCCTCCTACAATGAGCAGTTCTTC.

This clone has just a few counts. The rearrangement uses TRBV19 and TRBJ1-4; 7 positions match TRBD1. Germline CDR1 LNHDA, CDR2 SQIVND (reference sequence). The V and J ends lost 6 bases and 3 bases, in that order; junction bases with no gene match: 7. This CDR3 contains 15 residues. As DNA, the CDR3 is TGTGCCAGTAGAGAGAACAGGGGTTCTAATGAAAAACTGTTTTTT. This sequence encodes CASRENRGSNEKLFF. The whole variable domain, filled in from reference TRBV19 and TRBJ1-4, reads DGGITQSPKYLFRKEGQNVTLSCEQNLNHDAMYWYRQDPGQGLRLIYYSQIVNDFQKGDIAEGYSVSREKKESFPLTVTSAQKNPTAFYLCASRENRGSNEKLFFGSGTQLSVL.

This clone has more than one count but fewer than ten. The chain has TRBV4-2 and TRBJ2-3; 8 nucleotides line up with TRBD2. This CDR3 has 16 amino acids. Germline V gene lookup returns CDR1 LGHNA and CDR2 YNFKEQ. V dropped 0 bases and J dropped 1; count of bases not matched to a gene: 3. The CDR3 reads CASSQEEAGGTDTQYF. The CDR3 region has the DNA TGTGCCAGCAGCCAAGAAGAAGCGGGGGGCACAGATACGCAGTATTTT.

The rearrangement uses TRBV25-1 and TRBJ1-1; no reliable D call. Germline-derived CDR1 and CDR2 are MGHDK and SYGVNS. This CDR3 is built from 16 residues. Trimming left V 5 bases short and J 3 bases short, with 19 bases between. The CDR3 DNA is TGTGCCAGCAGTCGGGTGGGGAGTCCTGGGGACACTGAAGCTTTCTTT. It codes for CASSRVGSPGDTEAFF.

The CDR3 region has the DNA TGTGCCTCAAAGACAGGCGCGTCTGGAAACACCATATATTTT. It encodes CASKTGASGNTIYF. This chain connects TRBV7-2 to TRBJ1-3, with D perhaps matching TRBD1 (6 bases). This CDR3 has 14 residues. Germline V gives CDR1 SGHTA, CDR2 FQGNSA. Deletions cut 11 bases from V and 1 base from J, with 15 bases between. The whole variable domain, remainder taken from reference TRBV7-2 and TRBJ1-3, is GAGVSQSPSNKVTEKGKDVELRCDPISGHTALYWYRQSLGQGLEFLIYFQGNSAPDKSGLPSDRFSAERTGGSVSTLTIQRTQQEDSAVYLCASKTGASGNTIYFGEGSWLTVV.

The J gene is TRBJ2-1, the V gene TRBV4-3; D remains unclear. The CDR3 covers 12 residues. Germline-derived CDR1 and CDR2 are LGHNA and YSLEER. Trimming took 5 bases from V and 10 from J, leaving 12 bases between them. For the CDR3, the DNA is TGCGCCAGCAGCTCCCACCCCGGGGAGCAGTTCTTC. Its protein is CASSSHPGEQFF.

The rearrangement links TRBV5-1 to TRBJ2-2; no definite D call. Germline lookup yields CDR1 SGHRS and CDR2 YFSETQ. V lost 0 bases to trimming and J lost 2 bases, with 8 bases between them. The CDR3 spans 15 residues. The CDR3 loop reads CASSLGSGNTGELFF. The CDR3 DNA reads as TGCGCCAGCAGCTTGGGGTCAGGAAACACCGGGGAGCTGTTTTTT.